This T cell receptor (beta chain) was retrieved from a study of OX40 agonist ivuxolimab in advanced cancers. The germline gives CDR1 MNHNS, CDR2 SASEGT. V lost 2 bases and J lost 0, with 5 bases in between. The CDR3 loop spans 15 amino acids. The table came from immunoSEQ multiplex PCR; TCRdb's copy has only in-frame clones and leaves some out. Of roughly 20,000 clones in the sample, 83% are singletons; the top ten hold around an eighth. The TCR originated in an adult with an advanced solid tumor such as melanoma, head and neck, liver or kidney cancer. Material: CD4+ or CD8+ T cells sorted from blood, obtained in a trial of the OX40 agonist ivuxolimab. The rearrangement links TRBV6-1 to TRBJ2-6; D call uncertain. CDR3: CASSEWSSGANVLTF. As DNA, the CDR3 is TGTGCCAGCAGTGAATGGAGCTCTGGGGCCAACGTCCTGACTTTC.